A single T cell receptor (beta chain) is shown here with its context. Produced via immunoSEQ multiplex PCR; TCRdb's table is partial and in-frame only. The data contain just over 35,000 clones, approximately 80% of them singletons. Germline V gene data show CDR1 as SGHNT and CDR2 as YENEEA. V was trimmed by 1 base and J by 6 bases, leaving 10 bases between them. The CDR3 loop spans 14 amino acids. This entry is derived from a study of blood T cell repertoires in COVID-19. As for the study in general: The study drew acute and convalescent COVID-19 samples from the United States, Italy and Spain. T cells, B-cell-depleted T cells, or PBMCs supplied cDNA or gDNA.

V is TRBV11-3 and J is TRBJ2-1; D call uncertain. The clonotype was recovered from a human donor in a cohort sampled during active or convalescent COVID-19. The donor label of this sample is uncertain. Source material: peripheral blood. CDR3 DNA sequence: TGTGCCAGCAGCTTAGCGGGTGTGGGCAATGAGCAGTTCTTC. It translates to CASSLAGVGNEQFF.